The 7 T cell receptor beta chains below were found in one sample sequenced in a study of monozygotic twins with inflammatory bowel disease. TCRdb reprocessed the 5' RACE reads and reports one entry per CDR3 protein, with no DNA. The table lists about 160,000 distinct CDR3 sequences, with around 6.8% in the top ten. The material sequenced was blood. The receptors derive from a human donor with ulcerative colitis or Crohn's disease, or a healthy co-twin of an affected twin (not recorded which).

The CDR3 reads CATSGDFPYNEQFF. V and J are TRBV24-1 and TRBJ2-1; TCRdb's D call, TRBD2, is unchecked because there is no DNA. CDR1 is KGHDR and CDR2 is SFDVKD in the germline V gene. The CDR3 length is 14 residues.

The CDR3 region is CASSFLSDTQYF. V is TRBV28 and J is TRBJ2-3. This CDR3 is built from 12 residues. Germline V gene lookup returns CDR1 MDHEN and CDR2 SYDVKM.

The chain joins TRBV5-1 to TRBJ2-2. The CDR3 sequence is 15 residues long. Germline V gives CDR1 SGHRS, CDR2 YFSETQ. CDR3: CASSLAATLTGELFF.

The V gene is TRBV25-1, the J gene TRBJ2-2; no DNA is available, so the TRBD1 call from TCRdb remains unchecked. CDR3 length: 16 residues. CDR1 is MGHDK, CDR2 SYGVNS, per germline. The CDR3: CASSEYPVDRSGELFF.

CDR3 protein: CASSPGGASYNEQFF. The chain carries TRBV5-4 and TRBJ2-1; TCRdb picks TRBD2, but there is no DNA to check that call. Germline assignment: CDR1 SGHNT and CDR2 YYREEE (reference sequence). The CDR3 totals 15 residues.

The chain uses TRBV18 and TRBJ2-7. This CDR3 region has 11 residues. Germline V gives CDR1 KGHSH, CDR2 LQKENI. The CDR3 loop reads CASSPGDEQYF.

The V call is TRBV16, the J call TRBJ2-7; TCRdb names TRBD1, which stays unverified in the absence of DNA. The V gene's germline CDR1 is KGHSY and CDR2 FQNENV. This CDR3 region has 14 residues. This CDR3 is CASSQTGYGNEQYF.